This T cell receptor (beta chain) was documented in a study of technical replicates of blood from several donors (dated 2017 in TCRdb). Based on the germline V gene, the CDR1 and CDR2 sequences are MNHEY and SVGAGI. Including cysteine and phenylalanine, the CDR3 has 13 amino acids. The DNA shown is the 39-base CDR3, in frame from base 1. The junction shows trimming of 6 bases on V and 7 bases on J, plus 15 bases between the germline ends. About this clone: The specificity of this receptor is unknown. Per-base quality was not reported, and no clone a single base away is much larger than it.

The receptor library was made with the immunoSEQ multiplex PCR assay. TCRdb provides this immuneACCESS table in a form limited to in-frame rearrangements. Some clones are lacking; in checked studies, under half of them reflect an unresolved V gene, and why the rest are absent is not known. The sample table lists roughly 76,000 clones, around 94% of them with a count of one. The ten largest clones add up to around 0.42% of the sample. This TCR came from a human donor in good health. The chain is made from TRBV6-5 and TRBJ1-2, and the D gene may be TRBD1, 5 bases matching. Material: T cells isolated from PBMCs. The CDR3: CASRPRRGGGYTF. In nucleotides, the sequence is TGTGCCAGCAGACCGCGGAGGGGTGGTGGCTACACCTTC.